These 17 T cell receptor beta chains came from one sample sequenced in a study of T cells in localized non-small cell lung cancer. The table came from immunoSEQ multiplex PCR; TCRdb's copy has only in-frame clones and leaves some out. The sample lists around 94,000 clones, about nine tenths occurring once. The sample in question was peripheral blood, obtained before any cancer treatment. Receptor source: a man aged 35-69 years with stage I squamous cell lung carcinoma.

The chain employs TRBV7-6 and TRBJ2-7; a possible D gene is TRBD2 (6 bases). With 1 base removed from V and 5 bases from J, the gap between germline ends came to 9 bases. The CDR3 sequence is 13 residues long. Germline V gene data show CDR1 as SGHVS and CDR2 as FNYEAQ. CDR3 protein: CASSLGRGNEQYF. DNA for the CDR3: TGTGCCAGCAGCTTAGGGCGGGGTAACGAGCAGTACTTC.

This chain connects TRBV27 to TRBJ1-3, with 8 bases aligning to TRBD1. V was clipped by 2 bases and J by 3 bases; unmatched bases: 12. This CDR3 has 18 residues. Germline CDR1 MNHEY, CDR2 SMNVEV (reference sequence). The CDR3 is CASSLSGRPGGFGNTIYF. The CDR3 nucleotides read TGTGCCAGCAGTTTAAGTGGCAGGCCAGGGGGCTTTGGAAACACCATATATTTT.

This rearrangement joins TRBV7-8 to TRBJ1-4; perhaps TRBD1 as D (6 bases). Germline lookup yields CDR1 SGHVS and CDR2 FQNEAQ. The germline V and J ends were trimmed by 3 bases and 0 bases, with 17 bases remaining between them. CDR3 length: 18 residues. The CDR3 spells CASSLLGGRLSTNEKLFF. The CDR3 region has the DNA TGTGCCAGCAGCTTGCTGGGGGGCAGACTCTCAACTAATGAAAAACTGTTTTTT.

V usage is TRBV12-5 and J usage is TRBJ2-3; possible D gene TRBD1, 6 bases. V lost 3 bases and J 3 bases, leaving 7 bases between the germline ends. This CDR3 is built from 13 residues. Germline V gene lookup returns CDR1 LGHNT and CDR2 FRNRAP. CDR3 region: CASGLGGTDTQYF. The CDR3 DNA reads TGTGCTAGTGGTTTAGGGGGAACAGATACGCAGTATTTT.

The J gene is TRBJ2-5, the V gene TRBV4-2; 8 bases agree with TRBD2. The trim removed 0 bases at V and 1 base at J, leaving 1 base unmatched. This CDR3 contains 15 residues. CDR1 and CDR2 (germline): LGHNA, YNFKEQ. CDR3 residues: CASSQDRGGQETQYF. CDR3 nucleotides: TGTGCCAGCAGCCAAGACCGGGGGGGCCAAGAGACCCAGTACTTC.

The V gene is TRBV11-2, the J gene TRBJ2-7; D unresolved. V gave up 6 bases and J gave up 2 bases, with 5 bases separating them. CDR1 is SGHAT, CDR2 FQNNGV, per germline. The CDR3 has 11 residues. CDR3 nucleotides: TGTGCCAGCAGATACACCTACGAGCAGTACTTC. This encodes CASRYTYEQYF.

The V gene is TRBV15, the J gene TRBJ1-2; D is unclear. The CDR3 has 14 amino acids. CDR1 LNHNV and CDR2 YYDKDF come from the germline V gene (reference sequence). Trimming stripped 4 bases from V and 2 bases from J, with 11 bases between. The DNA of the CDR3 is TGTGCCACCAGCATAGAAGGGATCAACTATGGCTACACCTTC. This gives the protein CATSIEGINYGYTF.

This rearrangement joins TRBV5-1 to TRBJ1-2; D is perhaps TRBD1 (5 bases). V lost 4 bases to trimming and J lost 2 bases, with 9 bases between them. The CDR3 is 13 amino acids. CDR1 and CDR2 from the germline V gene are SGHRS and YFSETQ. This chain's CDR3 is CASSIQENYGYTF. Written as DNA, the CDR3 is TGCGCCAGCAGCATACAGGAGAACTATGGCTACACCTTC. Supplemented by reference TRBV5-1 and TRBJ1-2, the full variable domain reads KAGVTQTPRYLIKTRGQQVTLSCSPISGHRSVSWYQQTPGQGLQFLFEYFSETQRNKGNFPGRFSGRQFSNSRSEMNVSTLELGDSALYLCASSIQENYGYTFGSGTRLTVV.

V gene TRBV4-2 combines with J gene TRBJ1-4, with 11 positions matching TRBD1. CDR1 LGHNA and CDR2 YNFKEQ come from the germline V gene. This CDR3 comprises 15 residues. Unmatched junction bases numbered 5, after V lost 5 bases and J lost 6 bases. CDR3 nucleotide sequence: TGTGCCAGCAGCGGACAGGGGGCGATGTATGAAAAACTGTTTTTT. Protein product: CASSGQGAMYEKLFF.

The chain employs TRBV5-1 and TRBJ1-2; no definite D call. The germline V gene has CDR1 SGHRS and CDR2 YFSETQ. The germline V and J ends were trimmed by 0 bases and 0 bases, with 3 bases remaining between them. The CDR3 covers 13 residues. The CDR3, as DNA: TGCGCCAGCAGCTTGGATACTAACTATGGCTACACCTTC. Residues: CASSLDTNYGYTF. The full variable domain, with the rest looked up from reference TRBV5-1 and TRBJ1-2, is KAGVTQTPRYLIKTRGQQVTLSCSPISGHRSVSWYQQTPGQGLQFLFEYFSETQRNKGNFPGRFSGRQFSNSRSEMNVSTLELGDSALYLCASSLDTNYGYTFGSGTRLTVV.

This clone was detected only once. This chain connects TRBV5-1 to TRBJ1-4; maybe TRBD1 (6 bases). V lost 4 bases and J lost 6, with 16 bases in between. This CDR3 spans 15 amino acids. Germline V gene lookup returns CDR1 SGHRS and CDR2 YFSETQ. The CDR3 region has the DNA TGCGCCAGCAGCATACACGGGGGCGGGGATGAAAAACTGTTTTTT. Its translation: CASSIHGGGDEKLFF.

V is TRBV10-3 and J is TRBJ1-6; no clear D gene. V was cut by 3 bases and J by 9 bases, with 12 bases left in between. The CDR3 has 14 residues. The germline V gene has CDR1 ENHRY and CDR2 SYGVKD. The CDR3 sequence is CAISDRGVGSPLHF. Written as DNA, the CDR3 is TGTGCCATCAGTGATCGGGGAGTTGGTTCACCCCTCCACTTT.

The CDR3 DNA reads TGTGCCAGCAGCCAAGCACTAGCGGGGGATTATGAGCAGTTCTTC. It codes for CASSQALAGDYEQFF. This chain joins TRBV14 and TRBJ2-1; 11 bases line up with TRBD2. V was pared by 1 base and J by 8 bases, with 4 bases of the junction left unmatched. CDR1 and CDR2 (germline): SGHDN, FVKESK. There are 15 residues in the CDR3.

V gene TRBV19 combines with J gene TRBJ2-3; 8 bases line up with TRBD1. The CDR3 is made up of 16 amino acids. The junction had 6 bases not matched to a gene; V was cut back by 1 base and J by 3 bases. The germline V gene encodes CDR1 LNHDA and CDR2 SQIVND (reference sequence). The chain's CDR3 is CASSIAGRGLTDTQYF. In DNA, the CDR3 is TGTGCCAGTAGTATAGCTGGCAGGGGGCTTACAGATACGCAGTATTTT.

The chain recombines TRBV15 with TRBJ2-7; no reliable D call. V lost 1 base and J 3 bases, leaving 7 bases between the germline ends. This CDR3 comprises 13 residues. The germline V gene has CDR1 LNHNV and CDR2 YYDKDF (reference sequence). In DNA form, the CDR3 reads TGTGCCACCAGCAGAGTTGGCTACTACGAGCAGTACTTC. It encodes CATSRVGYYEQYF. Based on the CDR3 plus reference TRBV15 and TRBJ2-7, the full variable domain is DAMVIQNPRYQVTQFGKPVTLSCSQTLNHNVMYWYQQKSSQAPKLLFHYYDKDFNNEADTPDNFQSRRPNTSFCFLDIRSPGLGDTAMYLCATSRVGYYEQYFGPGTRLTVT.

This chain links TRBV18 with TRBJ2-2; TRBD2 aligns across 7 bases. Germline V gives CDR1 KGHSH, CDR2 LQKENI. CDR3 length: 14 residues. V lost 2 bases, J lost 9 bases, and 6 bases stayed unmatched. The CDR3 region has the DNA TGTGCCAGCTCACCAGCGGGGGACTACCGGGAGCTGTTTTTT. It specifies CASSPAGDYRELFF.

This clone appeared a few times. The chain couples TRBV20-1 to TRBJ1-2; D not resolved. Germline V gene sequence: CDR1 DFQATT, CDR2 SNEGSKA (reference sequence). The CDR3 runs to 11 residues. The V end lost 8 bases, the J end lost 1 base, and 8 bases lay between the germline ends. Here the CDR3 reads CSSSLNYGYTF. DNA of the CDR3: TGCAGTTCCAGCCTTAACTATGGCTACACCTTC.